This T cell receptor (beta chain) came from a study of regulatory T cells in long-lasting Graves disease (dated by TCRdb to the early 2020s). For context, the study as a whole: Persistent Graves' disease was defined as persistently positive TSH receptor autoantibodies together with antithyroid drug treatment for over 5 years. This study used TCR sequencing and RNA sequencing of peripheral blood to compare persistent Graves' disease patients against newly diagnosed Graves' disease patients. The study took place in China and was registered as a clinical trial. A total of about 33 samples were covered by TCR sequencing, comprising approximately 13 persistent and some 20 newly diagnosed Graves' disease patients. Persistent Graves' disease patients in the clinical cohort had taken antithyroid drugs for roughly ten years on average.

This clonotype has only a few counts. There is no known antigen for this receptor. Base qualities are not provided; no much larger clone lies one nucleotide away. Relative to germline, V is missing 3 bases and J is missing 3 bases, with 1 base of the junction outside any gene match. CDR1 and CDR2 were assigned from the germline V gene as MGHDK and SYGVNS. Its CDR3 holds 13 amino acids, cysteine through phenylalanine. The read is trimmed to its CDR3 DNA, 39 bases read in frame from base 1. Explained via the paper, the time point label denotes: persistent/refractory GD, antithyroid drugs over 5 years with positive TRAb. For both TCR sequencing and RNA sequencing, RNA was extracted from PBMCs in TRIzol. The diagnosis of Graves' disease was made according to American Thyroid Association guidelines. The patients came from an endocrinology department in Xi'an, China. Each patient gave 7 to 9.5 milliliters of peripheral blood, collected in an EDTA anticoagulant tube. Ficoll Paque Plus density gradient separation was used to isolate PBMCs, and no further T cell sorting was done. An Agilent 2100 Bioanalyzer and agarose gel were used to assess RNA quality, and a NanoDrop 2000 was used to measure RNA concentration.

Study-level results and caveats: Sequencing and analysis were restricted to the TCR beta chain. Because the primary lesion, thyroid tissue, could not be accessed, the study looked at peripheral blood alone. TRBV28, TRBJ1-2 and TRBJ2-5 were preferentially used in persistent disease, while TRBV20-1 and TRBJ2-1 were favored in newly diagnosed disease. The authors noted that the small sample size was a limitation that may lower accuracy. More public clonotypes were shared among persistent patients (roughly 3,000) than among newly diagnosed patients (966). Persistent Graves' disease patients showed lower TCR Shannon entropy and fewer highly expanded clones than newly diagnosed patients, suggesting clonal expansion.

The library was prepared using multiplex PCR. Reads for this sample came from an Illumina HiSeq 4000. iRepertoire HTBI primers and Arm-PCR amplification of CDR3 regions were used to construct TCR beta libraries. Before sequencing, the PCR products underwent gel purification. Turning to the authors' computational methods: A total of some 60 TRBV and about 13 TRBJ segments were identified across samples and were used for gene usage analysis of CDR3 amino acid clonotypes. COPE and FqMerger were used to merge filtered high-quality paired reads into contigs. BLAST was used to align contigs to IMGT TRBV, TRBD and TRBJ reference genes, and CDR3 was defined according to IMGT. Any clonotype with a frequency above 0.1% was classified as a highly expanded clone. Repertoire diversity was measured by Shannon entropy, and V-J evenness by the Gini coefficient. Clonotypes shared by more than one individual were considered public. TCRdb trimmed the raw reads at Q25, called clones with MiXCR and kept productive beta chains. Rows merge per CDR3 protein into single entries with the most common DNA and genes. TCRdb's processing, not the study's, gives the V and J calls here. The table for this sample lists hundreds of thousands of distinct CDR3 sequences; around 20% of them were counted only once. Together, the top ten hold 14% of the sample.

The chain is assembled from TRBV25-1 and TRBJ1-1; TRBD1 aligns with 7 central bases. The sequencing used peripheral blood mononuclear cells (PBMCs), collected when the disease was refractory, from a patient treated with antithyroid drugs. This receptor was identified in a female donor with Graves disease. This receptor has the CDR3 CASSEGTDTEAFF. The nucleotides read TGTGCCAGCAGTGAGGGGACAGACACTGAAGCTTTCTTT.